This T cell receptor beta chain came from a study of neoadjuvant anti-PD-1 for oral cavity cancer. Only a few counts were recorded for this clone. Assay used: immunoSEQ multiplex PCR; TCRdb lists only in-frame clones, some missing. The sample yields over 7,500 clones, over 65% seen once. Germline CDR1 is LNHDA and CDR2 is SQIVND (reference sequence). The CDR3 totals 13 residues. Trimming stripped 3 bases from V and 8 bases from J, with 13 bases between. Time point specified: after neoadjuvant nivolumab, at surgical resection. These newly diagnosed stage II-IVA oral cavity squamous cell carcinoma patients had no prior systemic or radiation treatment.

This chain joins TRBV19 and TRBJ1-1, with a tentative D call TRBD1 (5 bases). This specimen was PBMCs, taken after nivolumab (anti-PD-1) treatment. This receptor was identified in a person aged 35 to 85 with oral cavity squamous cell carcinoma. The CDR3 sequence: CASSIIGVAEAFF. CDR3 sequence (DNA): TGTGCCAGTAGTATCATAGGGGTGGCGGAAGCTTTCTTT.